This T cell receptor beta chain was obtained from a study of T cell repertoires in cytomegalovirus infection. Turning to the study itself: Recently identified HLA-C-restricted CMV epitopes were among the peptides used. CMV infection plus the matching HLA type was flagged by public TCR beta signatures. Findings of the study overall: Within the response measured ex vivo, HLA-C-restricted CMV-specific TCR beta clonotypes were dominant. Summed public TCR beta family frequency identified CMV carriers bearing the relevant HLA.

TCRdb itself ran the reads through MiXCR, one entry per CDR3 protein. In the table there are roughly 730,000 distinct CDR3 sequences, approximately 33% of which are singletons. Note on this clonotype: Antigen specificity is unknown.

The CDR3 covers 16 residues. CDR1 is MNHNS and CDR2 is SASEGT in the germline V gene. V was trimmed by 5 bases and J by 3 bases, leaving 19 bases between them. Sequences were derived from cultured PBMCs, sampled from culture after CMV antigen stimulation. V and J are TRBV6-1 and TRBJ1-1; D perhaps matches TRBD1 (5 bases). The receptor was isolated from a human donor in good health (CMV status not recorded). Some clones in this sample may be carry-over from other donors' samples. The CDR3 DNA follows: TGTGCCAGCAGTCTAACCTCTTCGGGGCGATACACTGAAGCTTTCTTT. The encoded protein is CASSLTSSGRYTEAFF.